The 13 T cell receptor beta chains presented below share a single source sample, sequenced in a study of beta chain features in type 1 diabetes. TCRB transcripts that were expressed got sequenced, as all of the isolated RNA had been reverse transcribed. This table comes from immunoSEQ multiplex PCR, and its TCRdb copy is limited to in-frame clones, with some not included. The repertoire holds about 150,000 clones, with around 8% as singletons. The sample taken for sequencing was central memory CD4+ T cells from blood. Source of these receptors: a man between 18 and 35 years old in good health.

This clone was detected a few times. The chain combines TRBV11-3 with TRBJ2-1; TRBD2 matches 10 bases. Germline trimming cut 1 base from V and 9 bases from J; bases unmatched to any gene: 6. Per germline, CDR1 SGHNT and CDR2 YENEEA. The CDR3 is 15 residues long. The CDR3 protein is CASSLVAGGIGEQFF. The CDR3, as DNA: TGTGCCAGCAGCTTAGTAGCGGGAGGCATTGGTGAGCAGTTCTTC.

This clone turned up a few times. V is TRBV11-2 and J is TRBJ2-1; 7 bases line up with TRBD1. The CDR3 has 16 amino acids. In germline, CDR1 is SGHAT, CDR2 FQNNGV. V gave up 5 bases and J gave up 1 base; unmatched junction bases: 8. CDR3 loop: CASSPNRGLSYNEQFF. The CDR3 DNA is TGTGCCAGCAGCCCAAACAGGGGCCTGTCCTACAATGAGCAGTTCTTC.

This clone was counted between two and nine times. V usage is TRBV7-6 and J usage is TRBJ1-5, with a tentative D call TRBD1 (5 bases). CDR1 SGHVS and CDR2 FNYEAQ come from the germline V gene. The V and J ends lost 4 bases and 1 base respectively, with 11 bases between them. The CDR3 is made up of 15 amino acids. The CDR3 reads CASSSTQGSNQPQHF. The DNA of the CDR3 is TGTGCCAGCAGCTCGACTCAGGGAAGCAATCAGCCCCAGCATTTT. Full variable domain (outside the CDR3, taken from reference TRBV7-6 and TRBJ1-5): GAGVSQSPRYKVTKRGQDVALRCDPISGHVSLYWYRQALGQGPEFLTYFNYEAQQDKSGLPNDRFSAERPEGSISTLTIQRTEQRDSAMYRCASSSTQGSNQPQHFGDGTRLSIL.

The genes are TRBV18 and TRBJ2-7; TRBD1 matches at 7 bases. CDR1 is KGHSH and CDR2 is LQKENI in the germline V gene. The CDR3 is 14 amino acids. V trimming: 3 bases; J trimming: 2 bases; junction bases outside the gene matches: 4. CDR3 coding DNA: TGTGCCAGCTCACCCGGGGACAGCACCTACGAGCAGTACTTC. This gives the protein CASSPGDSTYEQYF.

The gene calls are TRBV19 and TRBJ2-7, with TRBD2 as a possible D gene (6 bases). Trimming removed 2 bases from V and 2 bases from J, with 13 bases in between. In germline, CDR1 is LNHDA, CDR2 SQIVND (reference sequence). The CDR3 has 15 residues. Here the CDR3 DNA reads TGTGCCAGTAGTATACAGGATAGCGGCCCCTACGAGCAGTACTTC. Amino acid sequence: CASSIQDSGPYEQYF.

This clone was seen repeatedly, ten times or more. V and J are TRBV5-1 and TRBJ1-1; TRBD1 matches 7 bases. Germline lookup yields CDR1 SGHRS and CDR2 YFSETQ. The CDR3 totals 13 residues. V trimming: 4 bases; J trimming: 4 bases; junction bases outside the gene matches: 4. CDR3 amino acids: CASSKGQTTEAFF. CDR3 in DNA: TGCGCCAGCAGCAAGGGACAGACCACTGAAGCTTTCTTT. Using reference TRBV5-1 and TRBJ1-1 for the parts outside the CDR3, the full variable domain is KAGVTQTPRYLIKTRGQQVTLSCSPISGHRSVSWYQQTPGQGLQFLFEYFSETQRNKGNFPGRFSGRQFSNSRSEMNVSTLELGDSALYLCASSKGQTTEAFFGQGTRLTVV.

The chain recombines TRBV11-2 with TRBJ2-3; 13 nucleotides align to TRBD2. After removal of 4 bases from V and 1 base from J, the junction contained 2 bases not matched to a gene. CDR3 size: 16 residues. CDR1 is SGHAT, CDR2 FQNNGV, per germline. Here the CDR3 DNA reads TGTGCCAGCAGCTCCGGGACTAGCGGGGGCACAGATACGCAGTATTTT. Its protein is CASSSGTSGGTDTQYF.

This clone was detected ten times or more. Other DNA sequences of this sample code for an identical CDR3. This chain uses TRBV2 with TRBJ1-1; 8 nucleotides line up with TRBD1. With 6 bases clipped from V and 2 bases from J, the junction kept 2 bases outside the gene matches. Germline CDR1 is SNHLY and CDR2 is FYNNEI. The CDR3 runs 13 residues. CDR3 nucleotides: TGTGCCAGCAGCGGACAGGGTAACACTGAAGCTTTCTTT. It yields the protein CASSGQGNTEAFF.

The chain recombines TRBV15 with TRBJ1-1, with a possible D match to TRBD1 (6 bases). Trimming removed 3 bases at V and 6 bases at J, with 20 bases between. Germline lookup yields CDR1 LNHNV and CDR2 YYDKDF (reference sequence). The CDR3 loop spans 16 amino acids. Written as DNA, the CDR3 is TGTGCCACCAGCAGGGGCCCCGGAGGGGGGGCTTCTGAAGCTTTCTTT. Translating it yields CATSRGPGGGASEAFF.

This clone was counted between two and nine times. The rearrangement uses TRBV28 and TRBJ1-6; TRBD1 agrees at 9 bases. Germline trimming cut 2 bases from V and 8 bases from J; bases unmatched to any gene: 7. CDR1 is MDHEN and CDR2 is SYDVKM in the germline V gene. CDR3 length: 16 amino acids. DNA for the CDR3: TGTGCCAGCAGTTTAGGCGGACAGGGGATATATTCACCCCTCCACTTT. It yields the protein CASSLGGQGIYSPLHF.

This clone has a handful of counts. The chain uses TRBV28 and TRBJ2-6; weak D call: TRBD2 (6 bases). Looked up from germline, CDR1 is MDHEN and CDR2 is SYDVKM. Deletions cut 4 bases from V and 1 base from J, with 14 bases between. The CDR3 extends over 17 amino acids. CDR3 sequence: CASSYGGVESGANVLTF. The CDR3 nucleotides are TGTGCCAGCAGTTATGGAGGGGTCGAATCTGGGGCCAACGTCCTGACTTTC.

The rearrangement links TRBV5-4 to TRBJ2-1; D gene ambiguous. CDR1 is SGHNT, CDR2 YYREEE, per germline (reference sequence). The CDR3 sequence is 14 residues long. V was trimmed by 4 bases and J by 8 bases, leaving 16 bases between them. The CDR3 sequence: CASSQARVGYEQFF. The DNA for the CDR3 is TGTGCCAGCAGCCAAGCCCGGGTAGGATATGAGCAGTTCTTC.

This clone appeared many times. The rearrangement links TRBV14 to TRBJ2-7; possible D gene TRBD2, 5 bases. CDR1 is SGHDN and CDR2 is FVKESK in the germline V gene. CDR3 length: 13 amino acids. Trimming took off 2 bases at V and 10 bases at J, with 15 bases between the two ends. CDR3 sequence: CASSQRFGGIQYF. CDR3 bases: TGTGCCAGCAGCCAAAGGTTTGGAGGAATACAGTACTTC.